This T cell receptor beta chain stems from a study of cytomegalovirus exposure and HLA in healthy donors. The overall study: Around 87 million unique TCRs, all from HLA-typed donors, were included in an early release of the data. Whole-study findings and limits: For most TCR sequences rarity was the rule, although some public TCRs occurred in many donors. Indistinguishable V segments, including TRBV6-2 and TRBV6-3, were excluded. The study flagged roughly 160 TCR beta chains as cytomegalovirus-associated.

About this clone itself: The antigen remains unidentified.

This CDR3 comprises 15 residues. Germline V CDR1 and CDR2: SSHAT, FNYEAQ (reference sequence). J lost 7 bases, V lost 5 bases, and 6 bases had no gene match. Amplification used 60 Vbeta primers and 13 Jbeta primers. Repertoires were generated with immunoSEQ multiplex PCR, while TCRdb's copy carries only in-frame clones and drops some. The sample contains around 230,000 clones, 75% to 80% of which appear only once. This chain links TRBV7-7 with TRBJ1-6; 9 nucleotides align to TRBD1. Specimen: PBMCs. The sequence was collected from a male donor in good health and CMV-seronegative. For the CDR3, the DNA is TGTGCCAGCAGCCGTGACAGGGGGATGAATTCACCCCTCCACTTT. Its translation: CASSRDRGMNSPLHF.